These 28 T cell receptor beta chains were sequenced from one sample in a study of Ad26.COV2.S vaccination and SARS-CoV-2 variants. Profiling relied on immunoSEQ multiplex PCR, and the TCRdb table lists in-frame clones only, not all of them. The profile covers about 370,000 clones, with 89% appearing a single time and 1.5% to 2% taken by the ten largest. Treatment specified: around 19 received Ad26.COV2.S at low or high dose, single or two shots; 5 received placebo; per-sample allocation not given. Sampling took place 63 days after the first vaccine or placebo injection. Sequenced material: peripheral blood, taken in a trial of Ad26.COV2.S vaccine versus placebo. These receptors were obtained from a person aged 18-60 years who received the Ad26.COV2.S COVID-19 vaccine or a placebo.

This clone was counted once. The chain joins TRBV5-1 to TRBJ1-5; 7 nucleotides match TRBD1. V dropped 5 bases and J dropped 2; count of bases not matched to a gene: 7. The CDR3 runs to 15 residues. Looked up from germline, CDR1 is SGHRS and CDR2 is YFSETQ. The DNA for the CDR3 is TGCGCCAGCAGACAGGGGACGAATGGCAATCAGCCCCAGCATTTT. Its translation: CASRQGTNGNQPQHF. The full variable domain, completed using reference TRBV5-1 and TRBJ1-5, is KAGVTQTPRYLIKTRGQQVTLSCSPISGHRSVSWYQQTPGQGLQFLFEYFSETQRNKGNFPGRFSGRQFSNSRSEMNVSTLELGDSALYLCASRQGTNGNQPQHFGDGTRLSIL.

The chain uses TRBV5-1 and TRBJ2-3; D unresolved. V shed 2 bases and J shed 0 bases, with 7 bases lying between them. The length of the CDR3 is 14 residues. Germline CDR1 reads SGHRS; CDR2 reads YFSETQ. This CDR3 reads CASSLLHSTDTQYF. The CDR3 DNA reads TGCGCCAGCAGCTTACTCCATAGCACAGATACGCAGTATTTT. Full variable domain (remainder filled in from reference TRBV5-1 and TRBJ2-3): KAGVTQTPRYLIKTRGQQVTLSCSPISGHRSVSWYQQTPGQGLQFLFEYFSETQRNKGNFPGRFSGRQFSNSRSEMNVSTLELGDSALYLCASSLLHSTDTQYFGPGTRLTVL.

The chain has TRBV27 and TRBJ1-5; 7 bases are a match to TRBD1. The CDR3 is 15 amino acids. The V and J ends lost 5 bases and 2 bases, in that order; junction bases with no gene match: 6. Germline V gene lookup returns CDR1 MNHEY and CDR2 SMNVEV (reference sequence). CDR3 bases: TGTGCCAGCAGTACCTCCGACAGGGGCAATCAGCCCCAGCATTTT. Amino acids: CASSTSDRGNQPQHF.

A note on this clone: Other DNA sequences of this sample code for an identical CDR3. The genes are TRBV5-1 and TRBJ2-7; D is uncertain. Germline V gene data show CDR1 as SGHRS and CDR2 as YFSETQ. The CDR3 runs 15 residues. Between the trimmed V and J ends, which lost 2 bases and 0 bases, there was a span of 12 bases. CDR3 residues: CASSLGGVGSYEQYF. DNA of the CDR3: TGCGCCAGCAGCTTAGGCGGAGTGGGCTCCTACGAGCAGTACTTC.

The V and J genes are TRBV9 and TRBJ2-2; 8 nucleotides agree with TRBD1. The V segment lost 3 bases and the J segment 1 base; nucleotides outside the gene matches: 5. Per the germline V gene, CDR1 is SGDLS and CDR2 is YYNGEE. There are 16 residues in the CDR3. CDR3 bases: TGTGCCAGCAGCGGACGGACAGGGATGAACACCGGGGAGCTGTTTTTT. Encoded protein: CASSGRTGMNTGELFF.

The CDR3: CASSPLTGTGELFF. Written as DNA, the CDR3 is TGTGCCAGCAGCCCCTTGACGGGCACCGGGGAGCTGTTTTTT. The chain has TRBV3-1 (or the pseudogene TRBV3-2) and TRBJ2-2; no clear D. The V end was cut by 4 bases, the J end by 4 bases, with 10 bases between. This CDR3 region has 14 residues. Per the germline V gene, CDR1 is LGHDT and CDR2 is YNNKEL (reference sequence).

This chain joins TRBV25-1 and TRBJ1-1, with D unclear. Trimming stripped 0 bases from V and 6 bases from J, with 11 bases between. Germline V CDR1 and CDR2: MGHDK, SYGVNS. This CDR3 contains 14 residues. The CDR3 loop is CASSEYPAGSEAFF. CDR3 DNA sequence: TGTGCCAGCAGTGAATATCCGGCGGGCTCTGAAGCTTTCTTT.

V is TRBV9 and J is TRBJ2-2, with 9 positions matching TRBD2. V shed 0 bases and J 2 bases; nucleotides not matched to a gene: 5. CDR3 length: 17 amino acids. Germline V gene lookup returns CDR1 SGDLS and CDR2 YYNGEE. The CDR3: CASSVVSGRLNTGELFF. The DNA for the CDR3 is TGTGCCAGCAGCGTAGTCAGCGGGAGGCTCAACACCGGGGAGCTGTTTTTT.

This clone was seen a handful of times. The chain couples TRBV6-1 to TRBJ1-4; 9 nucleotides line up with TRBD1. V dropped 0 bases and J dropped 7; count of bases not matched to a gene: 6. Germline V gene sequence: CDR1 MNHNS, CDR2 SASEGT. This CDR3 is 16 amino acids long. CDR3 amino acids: CASSEAGGQGSEKLFF. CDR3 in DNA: TGTGCCAGCAGTGAAGCGGGTGGACAGGGGAGTGAAAAACTGTTTTTT.

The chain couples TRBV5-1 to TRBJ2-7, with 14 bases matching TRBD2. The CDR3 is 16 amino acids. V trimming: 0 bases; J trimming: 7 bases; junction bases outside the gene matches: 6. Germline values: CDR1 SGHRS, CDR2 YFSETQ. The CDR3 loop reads CASSLAGTSGSWEQYF. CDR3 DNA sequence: TGCGCCAGCAGCTTGGCCGGGACTAGCGGGAGTTGGGAGCAGTACTTC.

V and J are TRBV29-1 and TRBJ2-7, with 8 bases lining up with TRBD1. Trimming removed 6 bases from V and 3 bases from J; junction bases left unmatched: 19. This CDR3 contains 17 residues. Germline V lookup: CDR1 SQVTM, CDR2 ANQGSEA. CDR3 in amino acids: CSVSATGTGFSRYEQYF. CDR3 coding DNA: TGCAGCGTGTCGGCCACCGGGACAGGATTTTCCCGCTACGAGCAGTACTTC.

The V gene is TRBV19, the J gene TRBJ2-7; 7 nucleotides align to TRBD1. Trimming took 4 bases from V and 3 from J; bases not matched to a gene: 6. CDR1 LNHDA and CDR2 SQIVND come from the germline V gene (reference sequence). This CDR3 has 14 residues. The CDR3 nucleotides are TGTGCCAGTAGTAGCGGCAGGGGGAACTACGAGCAGTACTTC. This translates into CASSSGRGNYEQYF. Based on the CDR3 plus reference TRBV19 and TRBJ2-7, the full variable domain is DGGITQSPKYLFRKEGQNVTLSCEQNLNHDAMYWYRQDPGQGLRLIYYSQIVNDFQKGDIAEGYSVSREKKESFPLTVTSAQKNPTAFYLCASSSGRGNYEQYFGPGTRLTVT.

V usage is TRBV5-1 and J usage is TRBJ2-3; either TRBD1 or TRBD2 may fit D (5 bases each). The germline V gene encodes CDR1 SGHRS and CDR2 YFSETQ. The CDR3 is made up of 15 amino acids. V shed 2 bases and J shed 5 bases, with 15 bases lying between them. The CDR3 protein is CASSFGSGRGDTQYF. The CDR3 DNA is TGCGCCAGCAGCTTTGGTTCGGGAAGGGGAGATACGCAGTATTTT. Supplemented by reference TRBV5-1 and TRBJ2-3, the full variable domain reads KAGVTQTPRYLIKTRGQQVTLSCSPISGHRSVSWYQQTPGQGLQFLFEYFSETQRNKGNFPGRFSGRQFSNSRSEMNVSTLELGDSALYLCASSFGSGRGDTQYFGPGTRLTVL.

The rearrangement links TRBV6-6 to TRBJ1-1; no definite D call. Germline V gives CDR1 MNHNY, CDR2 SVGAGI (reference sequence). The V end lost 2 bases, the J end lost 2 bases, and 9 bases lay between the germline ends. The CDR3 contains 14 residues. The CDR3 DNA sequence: TGTGCCAGCAGTTACACGGTGCGAAACACTGAAGCTTTCTTT. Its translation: CASSYTVRNTEAFF.

CDR3 loop: CASSEVLKANEQYF. In DNA, the CDR3 is TGTGCCAGCAGTGAAGTGTTAAAGGCCAACGAGCAGTACTTC. V is TRBV2 and J is TRBJ2-7; no firm D call. Trimming took 1 base from V and 5 from J, leaving 12 bases between them. The CDR3 length is 14 residues. Germline CDR1 SNHLY, CDR2 FYNNEI.

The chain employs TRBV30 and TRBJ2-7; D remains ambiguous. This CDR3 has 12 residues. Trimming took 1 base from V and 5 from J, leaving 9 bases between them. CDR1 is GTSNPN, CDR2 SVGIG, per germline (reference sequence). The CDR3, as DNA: TGTGCCTGGAGTGGTCTGGGCGACGAGCAGTACTTC. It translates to CAWSGLGDEQYF.

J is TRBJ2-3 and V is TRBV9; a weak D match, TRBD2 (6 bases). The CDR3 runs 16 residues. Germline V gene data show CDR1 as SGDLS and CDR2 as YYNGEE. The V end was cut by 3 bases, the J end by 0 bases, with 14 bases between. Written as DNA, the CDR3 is TGTGCCAGCAGCGGCTCGGGACTCCTGAGCACAGATACGCAGTATTTT. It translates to CASSGSGLLSTDTQYF. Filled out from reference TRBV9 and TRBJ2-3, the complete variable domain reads DSGVTQTPKHLITATGQRVTLRCSPRSGDLSVYWYQQSLDQGLQFLIQYYNGEERAKGNILERFSAQQFPDLHSELNLSSLELGDSALYFCASSGSGLLSTDTQYFGPGTRLTVL.

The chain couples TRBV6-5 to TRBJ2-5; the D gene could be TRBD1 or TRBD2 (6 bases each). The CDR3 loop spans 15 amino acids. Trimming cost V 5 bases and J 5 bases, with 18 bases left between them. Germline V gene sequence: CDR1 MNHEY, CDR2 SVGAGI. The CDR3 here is CASSIDSGGGETQYF. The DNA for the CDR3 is TGTGCCAGCAGTATAGATAGCGGAGGGGGGGAGACCCAGTACTTC.

CDR3 in amino acids: CASSQVNMISYNEQFF. The CDR3 region has the DNA TGCGCCAGCAGCCAAGTCAATATGATCTCCTACAATGAGCAGTTCTTC. V and J are TRBV4-1 and TRBJ2-1; D gene uncertain. The CDR3 has 16 residues. Germline V gene lookup returns CDR1 MGHRA and CDR2 YSYEKL. The germline V and J ends were trimmed by 1 base and 0 bases, with 10 bases remaining between them.

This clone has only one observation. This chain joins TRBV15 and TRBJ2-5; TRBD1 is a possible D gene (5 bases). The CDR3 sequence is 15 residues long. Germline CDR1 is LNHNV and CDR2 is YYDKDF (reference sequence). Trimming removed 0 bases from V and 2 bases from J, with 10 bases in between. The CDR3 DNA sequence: TGTGCCACCAGCAGAGATACAGGCAGTCAAGAGACCCAGTACTTC. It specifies CATSRDTGSQETQYF.

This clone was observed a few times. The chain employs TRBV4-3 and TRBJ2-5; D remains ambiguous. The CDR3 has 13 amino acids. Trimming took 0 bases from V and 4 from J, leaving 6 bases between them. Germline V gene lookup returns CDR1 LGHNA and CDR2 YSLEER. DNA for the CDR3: TGCGCCAGCAGCCAAGATAGGGTAGAGACCCAGTACTTC. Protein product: CASSQDRVETQYF.

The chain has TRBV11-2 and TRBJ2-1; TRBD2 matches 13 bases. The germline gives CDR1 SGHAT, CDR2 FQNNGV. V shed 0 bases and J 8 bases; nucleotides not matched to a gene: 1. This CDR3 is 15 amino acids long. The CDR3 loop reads CASSLETSGRYEQFF. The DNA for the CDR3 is TGTGCCAGCAGCTTAGAGACTAGCGGGAGGTATGAGCAGTTCTTC.

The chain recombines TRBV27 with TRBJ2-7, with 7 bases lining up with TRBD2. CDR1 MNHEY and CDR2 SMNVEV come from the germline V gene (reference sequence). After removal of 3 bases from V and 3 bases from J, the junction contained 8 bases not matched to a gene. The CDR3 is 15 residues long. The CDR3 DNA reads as TGTGCCAGCAGTTTGTCTCTAGCGGTGATCTACGAGCAGTACTTC. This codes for CASSLSLAVIYEQYF.

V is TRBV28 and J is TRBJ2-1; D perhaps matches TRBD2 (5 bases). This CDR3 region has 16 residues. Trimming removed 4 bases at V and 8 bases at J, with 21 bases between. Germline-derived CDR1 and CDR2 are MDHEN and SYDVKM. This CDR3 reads CASSSEGRPHVDEQFF. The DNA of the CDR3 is TGTGCCAGCAGTTCTGAGGGTCGACCTCATGTCGATGAGCAGTTCTTC.

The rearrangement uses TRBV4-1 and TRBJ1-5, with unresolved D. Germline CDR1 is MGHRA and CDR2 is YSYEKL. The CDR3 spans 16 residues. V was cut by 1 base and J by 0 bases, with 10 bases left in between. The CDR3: CASSQVSPNSNQPQHF. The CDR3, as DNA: TGCGCCAGCAGCCAAGTATCTCCTAATAGCAATCAGCCCCAGCATTTT.

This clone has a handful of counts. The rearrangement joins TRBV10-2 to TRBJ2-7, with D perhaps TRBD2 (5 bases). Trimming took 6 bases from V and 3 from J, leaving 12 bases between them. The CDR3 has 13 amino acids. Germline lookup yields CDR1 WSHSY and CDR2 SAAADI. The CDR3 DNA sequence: TGCGCCAGCAGACAAAGAGGGAACTACGAGCAGTACTTC. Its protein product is CASRQRGNYEQYF.

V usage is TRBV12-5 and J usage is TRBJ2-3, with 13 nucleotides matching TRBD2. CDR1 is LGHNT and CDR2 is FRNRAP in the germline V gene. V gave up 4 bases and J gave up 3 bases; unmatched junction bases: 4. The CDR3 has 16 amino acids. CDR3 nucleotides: TGTGCTAGTGGTTCTGGGACTAGCGGGACTACAGATACGCAGTATTTT. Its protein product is CASGSGTSGTTDTQYF.

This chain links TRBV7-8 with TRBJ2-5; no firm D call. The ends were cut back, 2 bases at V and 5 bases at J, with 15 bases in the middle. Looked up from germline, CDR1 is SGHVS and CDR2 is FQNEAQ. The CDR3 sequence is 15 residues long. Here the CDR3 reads CASSLMRQPYETQYF. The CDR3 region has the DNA TGTGCCAGCAGCTTAATGCGCCAGCCCTATGAGACCCAGTACTTC. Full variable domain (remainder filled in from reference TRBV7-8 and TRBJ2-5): GAGVSQSPRYKVAKRGQDVALRCDPISGHVSLFWYQQALGQGPEFLTYFQNEAQLDKSGLPSDRFFAERPEGSVSTLKIQRTQQEDSAVYLCASSLMRQPYETQYFGPGTRLLVL.